Following are 32 T cell receptor beta chains from one sample sequenced in a study of identical twins. TCRdb reprocessed the 5' RACE reads via MiXCR and lists one record per CDR3 protein. The sample carries a few hundred thousand distinct CDR3 sequences, under 20% recorded once. The sample consisted of naive T cells sorted from blood. The receptors were sampled from a man aged 50-59 years in good health.

This clonotype was seen a few times. The rearrangement joins TRBV12-3 or TRBV12-4 to TRBJ1-1, with D possibly TRBD1 on 5 matching bases. The CDR3 runs to 12 residues. Trimming left V 5 bases short and J 10 bases short, with 14 bases between. CDR3 protein: CASSPPGRRAFF. The CDR3 DNA sequence: TGTGCCAGCAGTCCCCCGGGACGCCGAGCTTTCTTT.

The table lists this clonotype with a few counts. The rearrangement joins TRBV7-9 to TRBJ2-7; 9 bases line up with TRBD1. This CDR3 has 15 amino acids. The V segment lost 5 bases and the J segment 5 bases; nucleotides outside the gene matches: 10. CDR1 is SEHNR and CDR2 is FQNEAQ in the germline V gene (reference sequence). The CDR3 reads CASSPSRDRAHEQYF. The CDR3 DNA sequence: TGTGCCAGCAGCCCTTCCCGGGACAGGGCCCACGAGCAGTACTTC.

The chain combines TRBV20-1 with TRBJ2-7; possible D gene TRBD2, 5 bases. In germline, CDR1 is DFQATT, CDR2 SNEGSKA (reference sequence). Trimming took 0 bases from V and 2 from J, leaving 8 bases between them. The CDR3 runs to 13 residues. CDR3 in amino acids: CSARDLLAYEQYF. CDR3 DNA sequence: TGCAGTGCTAGAGATTTACTAGCCTACGAGCAGTACTTC.

There are many counts of this clonotype. The chain uses TRBV6-1 and TRBJ2-1; 7 nucleotides match TRBD1. In germline, CDR1 is MNHNS, CDR2 SASEGT. The trim removed 8 bases at V and 2 bases at J, leaving 3 bases unmatched. This CDR3 contains 13 residues. In DNA form, the CDR3 reads TGTGCCAGCCGACAGGGCCCCTACAATGAGCAGTTCTTC. It codes for CASRQGPYNEQFF.

This clonotype has just a few counts. The chain couples TRBV6-5 to TRBJ2-7; D remains unclear. The ends were cut back, 2 bases at V and 0 bases at J, with 8 bases in the middle. The CDR3 is made up of 14 amino acids. Germline-derived CDR1 and CDR2 are MNHEY and SVGAGI. In nucleotides, the CDR3 is TGTGCCAGCAGTTACGTACAGAGCTCCTACGAGCAGTACTTC. It yields the protein CASSYVQSSYEQYF.

The rearrangement links TRBV9 to TRBJ1-4; D remains ambiguous. The CDR3 is made up of 18 amino acids. V lost 0 bases to trimming and J lost 7 bases, with 22 bases between them. CDR1 and CDR2 (germline): SGDLS, YYNGEE. The CDR3 is CASSVDPAGVNGGEKLFF. CDR3 bases: TGTGCCAGCAGCGTAGATCCCGCCGGAGTTAACGGAGGTGAAAAACTGTTTTTT.

This clonotype was recorded many times. This rearrangement joins TRBV6-1 to TRBJ1-6; weak D call: TRBD1 (5 bases). Between the trimmed V and J ends, which lost 6 bases and 1 base, there was a span of 10 bases. The germline CDR1 and CDR2 sequences are MNHNS and SASEGT. The CDR3 totals 15 residues. For the CDR3, the DNA is TGTGCCAGCAGCGAGGGGTGGTCCTATAATTCACCCCTCCACTTT. Translating gives CASSEGWSYNSPLHF.

This clonotype was counted between two and nine times. V and J are TRBV6-2 or TRBV6-3 and TRBJ2-3; 8 bases match TRBD2. This CDR3 is built from 14 residues. Losses at the gene ends were 6 bases for V and 6 bases for J; bases not matched to a gene: 8. CDR1 and CDR2 (germline): MNHEY, SVGEGT. CDR3 loop: CASSPLAGRDTQYF. The CDR3 DNA is TGTGCCAGCAGCCCCTTAGCGGGGCGGGATACGCAGTATTTT.

The table lists this clonotype with many counts. The chain links TRBV12-3 or TRBV12-4 to TRBJ2-1; the D is unclear. CDR3 size: 15 residues. Trimming shortened V by 2 bases and J by 7 bases, and 15 bases separated the two germline ends. The CDR3 sequence is CASSLRVSWGNEQFF. Here the CDR3 DNA reads TGTGCCAGCAGTTTAAGGGTTTCTTGGGGAAATGAGCAGTTCTTC.

This clonotype appeared many times. CDR3 amino acids: CASRTSVNEQFF. As DNA, the CDR3 is TGTGCCAGCAGAACTTCGGTCAATGAGCAGTTCTTC. The chain combines TRBV7-9 with TRBJ2-1; D not certain. The V gene lost 6 bases and the J gene lost 6 bases, with 9 bases spanning the gap. The CDR3 contains 12 residues. Germline values: CDR1 SEHNR, CDR2 FQNEAQ (reference sequence).

This clonotype was detected only a few times. This chain connects TRBV27 to TRBJ2-4; 7 bases align to TRBD1. V was clipped by 6 bases and J by 6 bases; unmatched bases: 8. CDR3 length: 14 residues. Germline assignment: CDR1 MNHEY and CDR2 SMNVEV (reference sequence). This CDR3 reads CASRVASGGNIQYF. DNA of the CDR3: TGTGCCAGCAGAGTAGCTTCAGGGGGAAACATTCAGTACTTC.

V gene TRBV5-1 combines with J gene TRBJ2-5; 7 nucleotides match TRBD1. Germline CDR1 reads SGHRS; CDR2 reads YFSETQ. The CDR3 totals 15 residues. With V trimmed by 0 bases and J by 4 bases, 6 bases remained unmatched. CDR3 in amino acids: CASSLERPGGETQYF. The CDR3 coding sequence is TGCGCCAGCAGCTTGGAGAGGCCAGGGGGAGAGACCCAGTACTTC.

This clonotype was counted a few times. The chain carries TRBV7-6 and TRBJ2-1; no clear D gene. V was trimmed by 1 base and J by 2 bases, leaving 12 bases between them. CDR1 and CDR2 from the germline V gene are SGHVS and FNYEAQ. The CDR3 has 16 amino acids. CDR3 sequence reads: CASSLGAEPAYNEQFF. The DNA for the CDR3 is TGTGCCAGCAGCTTAGGAGCAGAACCGGCCTACAATGAGCAGTTCTTC.

V is TRBV18 and J is TRBJ2-7; TRBD2 aligns across 8 bases. The germline V gene encodes CDR1 KGHSH and CDR2 LQKENI. The trim removed 1 base at V and 5 bases at J, leaving 10 bases unmatched. The CDR3 runs to 16 residues. The CDR3 DNA reads TGTGCCAGCTCACCACTTTCGGGGACTAGTCCCAACGAGCAGTACTTC. Translating it yields CASSPLSGTSPNEQYF.

V and J are TRBV4-2 and TRBJ2-3; 12 bases align to TRBD2. The CDR3 runs to 16 residues. After removal of 0 bases from V and 5 bases from J, the junction contained 3 bases not matched to a gene. The germline V gene has CDR1 LGHNA and CDR2 YNFKEQ. In nucleotides, the CDR3 is TGTGCCAGCAGCCAAGAATCACTAGCGGGAGGAGATACGCAGTATTTT. Translation: CASSQESLAGGDTQYF.

This chain uses TRBV24-1 with TRBJ2-3; 7 bases line up with TRBD2. The J segment lost 4 bases and the V segment lost 5 bases, leaving 2 bases of the junction unmatched. The germline V gene encodes CDR1 KGHDR and CDR2 SFDVKD. The length of the CDR3 is 13 residues. This chain's CDR3 is CATSGGSPDTQYF. The CDR3 bases are TGTGCCACCAGTGGCGGGAGTCCAGATACGCAGTATTTT.

This chain connects TRBV27 to TRBJ2-1; 9 positions agree with TRBD2. CDR1 and CDR2 (germline): MNHEY, SMNVEV (reference sequence). CDR3 size: 17 residues. Losses at the gene ends were 4 bases for V and 0 bases for J; bases not matched to a gene: 7. The CDR3 nucleotides read TGTGCCAGCAGTTCCTATAGCGGGGGCCGCTCCTACAATGAGCAGTTCTTC. It translates to CASSSYSGGRSYNEQFF.

The J gene is TRBJ2-1, the V gene TRBV5-1; TRBD2 matches 8 bases. Germline CDR1 and CDR2: SGHRS and YFSETQ. This CDR3 is built from 14 residues. Trimming cost V 2 bases and J 4 bases; bases outside gene matches: 2. DNA of the CDR3: TGCGCCAGCAGCTTTCTAGCGGGTTACAATGAGCAGTTCTTC. Translating it yields CASSFLAGYNEQFF.

The V call is TRBV28, the J call TRBJ2-1, with D perhaps matching TRBD2 (5 bases). The germline V gene encodes CDR1 MDHEN and CDR2 SYDVKM. The CDR3 length is 15 residues. Trimming removed 6 bases from V and 4 bases from J, with 16 bases in between. CDR3 bases: TGTGCCAGCAGATACCGTGCTAGCAGATACAATGAGCAGTTCTTC. Translation gives CASRYRASRYNEQFF.

In its sample, this clonotype was seen many times. This chain connects TRBV4-3 to TRBJ2-7, with 10 positions matching TRBD2. The CDR3 is 16 residues long. CDR1 is LGHNA, CDR2 YSLEER, per germline. The V and J ends lost 1 base and 4 bases, in that order; junction bases with no gene match: 7. CDR3 loop: CASSQGLAGLPYEQYF. The CDR3 nucleotides are TGCGCCAGCAGCCAAGGACTAGCGGGTTTACCTTACGAGCAGTACTTC.

This clonotype was detected only a few times. The chain carries TRBV3-1 and TRBJ2-1; possibly TRBD2 for D (7 bases). Germline lookup yields CDR1 LGHDT and CDR2 YNNKEL (reference sequence). V lost 3 bases, J lost 0 bases, and 18 bases lay in between. The CDR3 runs 18 residues. The CDR3 nucleotides read TGTGCCAGCAGCCACCGCTGGGGGGGCGATAGCTCCTACAATGAGCAGTTCTTC. Protein product: CASSHRWGGDSSYNEQFF.

The V and J genes are TRBV29-1 and TRBJ1-5; D is unclear. Germline V gene sequence: CDR1 SQVTM, CDR2 ANQGSEA. With 4 bases removed from V and 4 bases from J, the gap between germline ends came to 8 bases. This CDR3 comprises 12 residues. The chain's CDR3 is CSVVSGNQPQHF. Written as DNA, the CDR3 is TGCAGCGTTGTTTCGGGGAATCAGCCCCAGCATTTT.

This clonotype was picked up many times. The chain couples TRBV12-3 or TRBV12-4 to TRBJ2-7; no definite D call. V was cut by 3 bases and J by 1 base, with 10 bases left in between. The CDR3 spans 14 residues. The CDR3 region has the DNA TGTGCCAGCAGTTTTGAGACGGCGTCCTACGAGCAGTACTTC. Its translation is CASSFETASYEQYF.

The chain has TRBV12-3 or TRBV12-4 and TRBJ1-5; possibly TRBD1 for D (5 bases). CDR3 length: 13 amino acids. The V end was cut by 1 base, the J end by 5 bases, with 6 bases between. CDR3 amino acids: CASSLGQYQPQHF. The CDR3 DNA follows: TGTGCCAGCAGTTTAGGACAGTATCAGCCCCAGCATTTT.

Ten or more counts support this clonotype. The chain couples TRBV20-1 to TRBJ2-5; a weak D match, TRBD2 (5 bases). V gave up 1 base and J gave up 1 base, with 7 bases separating them. The V gene's germline CDR1 is DFQATT and CDR2 SNEGSKA (reference sequence). CDR3 length: 13 residues. CDR3 in DNA: TGCAGTGCTAGAGGGGCGGGCCAAGAGACCCAGTACTTC. This codes for CSARGAGQETQYF.

This clonotype appeared many times. The chain uses TRBV2 and TRBJ2-3; tentative D call: TRBD1 (5 bases). The CDR3 consists of 16 residues. V was trimmed by 3 bases and J by 3 bases, leaving 16 bases between them. Germline CDR1 SNHLY, CDR2 FYNNEI. The CDR3 DNA follows: TGTGCCAGCAGTGATGTTTGGATACAGGCTACAGATACGCAGTATTTT. Amino acids: CASSDVWIQATDTQYF.

The chain combines TRBV20-1 with TRBJ1-6; D gene uncertain. The CDR3 runs 17 residues. The germline gives CDR1 DFQATT, CDR2 SNEGSKA (reference sequence). V lost 0 bases, J lost 7 bases, and 19 bases lay in between. CDR3 in amino acids: CSARDRKTMTANSPLHF. In DNA, the CDR3 is TGCAGTGCTAGAGATCGGAAGACTATGACCGCAAATTCACCCCTCCACTTT.

The genes are TRBV6-2 or TRBV6-3 and TRBJ2-3, with 7 nucleotides matching TRBD2. This CDR3 has 15 amino acids. Trimming at V came to 4 bases and at J to 5 bases, leaving 9 bases not matched to a gene. Germline CDR1 and CDR2: MNHEY and SVGEGT. The CDR3 DNA reads TGTGCCAGCAGTTCCGCAGCGGGAAAACGAGATACGCAGTATTTT. Its protein product is CASSSAAGKRDTQYF.

This clonotype showed up many times. The chain combines TRBV12-3 or TRBV12-4 with TRBJ1-1; perhaps TRBD1 as D (5 bases). V was cut by 3 bases and J by 1 base, with 6 bases left in between. The CDR3 loop spans 13 amino acids. The CDR3 is CASSFGGNTEAFF. Here the CDR3 DNA reads TGTGCCAGCAGTTTTGGGGGGAACACTGAAGCTTTCTTT.

Only a few counts were recorded for this clonotype. The rearrangement joins TRBV29-1 to TRBJ2-5; D might be TRBD2 (5 bases). Germline V lookup: CDR1 SQVTM, CDR2 ANQGSEA. The CDR3 runs to 13 residues. Trimming pared 6 bases from V and 5 bases from J, leaving 16 bases between. CDR3 in DNA: TGCAGCGTGCGGGCCTCGTCCCGGGAGACCCAGTACTTC. It encodes CSVRASSRETQYF.

This clonotype was detected ten times or more. The chain recombines TRBV20-1 with TRBJ1-5; TRBD1 matches 7 bases. The germline V gene encodes CDR1 DFQATT and CDR2 SNEGSKA (reference sequence). This CDR3 region has 15 residues. The junction had 8 bases not matched to a gene; V was cut back by 6 bases and J by 0 bases. The CDR3 reads CSAFRDRVSNQPQHF. For the CDR3, the DNA is TGCAGTGCGTTCCGGGACAGAGTTAGCAATCAGCCCCAGCATTTT.

The count of this clonotype is one. J is TRBJ1-2 and V is TRBV7-2; no firm D call. Deletions cut 5 bases from V and 7 bases from J, with 17 bases between. The CDR3 runs 14 residues. Looked up from germline, CDR1 is SGHTA and CDR2 is FQGNSA. The CDR3 is CASSVSRRSGGYTF. The CDR3 DNA sequence: TGTGCCAGCAGCGTTTCTCGACGGAGTGGTGGCTACACCTTC.